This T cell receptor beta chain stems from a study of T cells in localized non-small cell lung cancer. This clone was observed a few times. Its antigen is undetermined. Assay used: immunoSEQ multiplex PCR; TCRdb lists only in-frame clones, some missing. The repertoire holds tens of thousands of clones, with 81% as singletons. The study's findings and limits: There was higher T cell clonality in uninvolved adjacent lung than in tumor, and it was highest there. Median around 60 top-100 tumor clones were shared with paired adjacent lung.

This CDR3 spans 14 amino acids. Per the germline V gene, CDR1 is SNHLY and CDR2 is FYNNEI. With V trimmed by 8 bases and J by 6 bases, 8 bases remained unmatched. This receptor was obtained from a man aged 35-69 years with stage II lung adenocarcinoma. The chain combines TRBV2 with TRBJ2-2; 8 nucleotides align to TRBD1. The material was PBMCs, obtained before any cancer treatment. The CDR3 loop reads CASVRGRGPGELFF. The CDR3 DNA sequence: TGTGCCAGCGTTCGGGGCAGGGGGCCCGGGGAGCTGTTTTTT.